This TCR beta chain was retrieved from a study of blood T cell repertoires in COVID-19. Study context: The origin of the acute and convalescent COVID-19 samples was the United States, Italy and Spain. T cells, B-cell-depleted T cells, or PBMCs supplied cDNA or gDNA.

Authors' data handling: Reference gene primer amplification gave nucleated cell count estimates. Measured with immunoSEQ multiplex PCR; TCRdb has only the in-frame clones, and not every one. The D gene and trimming were derived from the DNA, and the V and J assignments and clone size from that table. This sample has some 130,000 clones, with approximately 83% found just once. The sequencing sample was made of peripheral blood. The sequence came from a man in his forties or fifties with active or convalescent COVID-19.

As DNA, the CDR3 is TGTGCCAGCAGCTTACGCCGACTAGCGGGCACCTACAATGAGCAGTTCTTC. Its translation is CASSLRRLAGTYNEQFF. V gene TRBV13 combines with J gene TRBJ2-1, with 10 bases lining up with TRBD2. CDR1 is PRHDT, CDR2 FYEKMQ, per germline (reference sequence). The junction had 6 bases not matched to a gene; V was cut back by 2 bases and J by 2 bases. The CDR3 runs 17 residues.